This TCR beta chain was retrieved from a study of T cell responses to AZD1222 COVID-19 vaccine. Findings of the study overall: Spike was spanned by vaccine-associated CD4 TCRs, with dominance at 160-218 and 743-854.

The germline V gene encodes CDR1 KGHSH and CDR2 LQKENI. The CDR3 length is 13 residues. Assay: immunoSEQ multiplex PCR; the TCRdb copy retains only in-frame clones and omits some. The repertoire holds tens of thousands of clones, with around nine tenths as singletons. A remark on this clone: As yet, its antigen is unknown. An end of the junction does not agree with germline; a read error may underlie this.

The J gene is TRBJ1-2, the V gene TRBV18; D is uncertain. The sequenced sample was peripheral blood, obtained on day 0 of AZD1222 vaccination. The clonotype was recovered from an adult in good health. The CDR3: CASSPRTEGFRHF. CDR3 coding DNA: TGTGCCAGCTCACCGAGGACGGAAGGGTTTCGGCACTTC.